These T cell receptor beta chains were read from a single sample in a study of T cells of healthy individuals. Each CDR3 protein gets one entry after TCRdb re-called the 5' RACE reads with MiXCR. Among about 60,000 distinct CDR3 sequences listed, 15% to 20% were seen once. The receptors come from a human donor in good health. Each CDR3 is given with its conserved first and last residue. D genes are given only for firm matches. Clone size is not always given. Where it is, it says once, few, many or a class for expanded clones.

TRBJ2-2	TRBV29-1	TRBD1	few	CSVGGQKGGELFF	TGCAGCGTTGGGGGACAGAAGGGGGGGGAGCTGTTTTTT
TRBJ2-7	TRBV10-3	TRBD1	many	CAISEGRQGMVDF	TGTGCCATCAGTGAGGGGAGACAGGGTATGGTGGACTTC
TRBJ2-1	TRBV27	-	many	CASKVRGEQFF	TGTGCCAGCAAAGTCAGGGGTGAGCAGTTCTTC
TRBJ2-3	TRBV7-2	TRBD2	-	CASSWTGTNTDTQYF	TGTGCCAGCAGCTGGACCGGGACTAACACAGATACGCAGTATTTT
TRBJ2-1	TRBV24-1	-	many	CATSATGQYYNEQFF	TGTGCCACCAGTGCCACTGGACAGTACTACAATGAGCAGTTCTTC
TRBJ2-1	TRBV13	TRBD2	many	CASSSGLADYNEQFF	TGTGCCAGCAGCTCGGGACTAGCGGACTACAATGAGCAGTTCTTC
TRBJ2-7	TRBV3-1	-	few	CASSGGQGYEQYF	TGTGCCAGCAGCGGGGGACAAGGCTACGAGCAGTACTTC
TRBJ2-5	TRBV7-9	TRBD2	many	CASSTQLADLQETQYF	TGTGCCAGCAGCACCCAACTAGCGGACCTACAAGAGACCCAGTACTTC
TRBJ1-4	TRBV5-1	-	many	CASSLAPVNEKLFF	TGCGCCAGCAGCTTGGCGCCGGTTAATGAAAAACTGTTTTTT
TRBJ1-2	TRBV7-9	-	-	CASSLGQAGYTF	TGTGCCAGCAGCTTAGGACAGGCCGGCTACACCTTC
TRBJ1-5	TRBV6-2/TRBV6-3	-	many	CASTGGNQPQHF	TGTGCCAGCACAGGGGGCAATCAGCCCCAGCATTTT
TRBJ1-3	TRBV11-2	-	medium-sized	CASSPMRAGNTIYF	TGTGCCAGCAGCCCAATGAGGGCTGGAAACACCATATATTTT
TRBJ2-3	TRBV28	-	few	CASSLWDTHSFTDTQYF	TGTGCCAGCAGTTTATGGGACACCCATTCCTTCACAGATACGCAGTATTTT
TRBJ2-1	TRBV5-6	TRBD2	few	CASTSYSGGLSYNEQFF	TGTGCCAGCACCTCTTACAGCGGGGGTCTTTCCTACAATGAGCAGTTCTTC
TRBJ2-2	TRBV5-1	-	-	CASSLRDGDGELFF	TGCGCCAGCAGCTTAAGGGACGGTGATGGGGAGCTGTTTTTT
TRBJ1-2	TRBV20-1	-	many	CSATTAGWAEDYGYTF	TGCAGTGCTACGACCGCGGGATGGGCCGAAGACTATGGCTACACCTTC
TRBJ2-7	TRBV6-6	TRBD2	many	CASELAGDNEQYF	TGTGCCAGCGAACTAGCGGGAGACAACGAGCAGTACTTC
TRBJ2-1	TRBV27	TRBD1	many	CASKPSGQGNEQFF	TGTGCCAGCAAGCCTTCGGGACAGGGCAATGAGCAGTTCTTC
TRBJ2-1	TRBV12-3/TRBV12-4	-	many	CASSLVGEQFF	TGTGCCAGCAGTTTAGTCGGCGAGCAGTTCTTC
TRBJ2-3	TRBV9	TRBD2	many	CASTFGRGDTDTQYF	TGTGCCAGCACCTTCGGGCGGGGGGACACAGATACGCAGTATTTT
TRBJ2-2	TRBV7-9	-	many	CASSFSSTLTTTGELFF	TGTGCCAGCAGCTTTAGTTCCACACTCACGACCACCGGGGAGCTGTTTTTT
TRBJ2-7	TRBV25-1	-	-	CASSPRPGNEQYF	TGTGCCAGCAGTCCTCGGCCGGGGAACGAGCAGTACTTC
TRBJ2-1	TRBV7-3	TRBD2	-	CASSGQSGRRFF	TGTGCCAGCAGCGGACAGAGCGGGAGGAGGTTCTTC
TRBJ1-2	TRBV2	-	many	CASRGASPLNYGYTF	TGTGCCAGCAGGGGCGCTAGCCCCCTTAACTATGGCTACACCTTC
TRBJ2-2	TRBV28	TRBD1	few	CASRVGTGHTGELFF	TGTGCCAGCAGGGTCGGGACAGGGCATACCGGGGAGCTGTTTTTT
TRBJ2-1	TRBV5-4	-	-	CASSLGSLANEQFF	TGTGCCAGCAGCTTGGGGTCTCTGGCCAATGAGCAGTTCTTC
TRBJ2-1	TRBV7-3	-	few	CASSSGHGSEQFF	TGTGCCAGCAGCTCCGGGCACGGGAGTGAGCAGTTCTTC
TRBJ2-3	TRBV20-1	-	many	CSASALTSTDTQYF	TGCAGTGCTAGCGCCCTCACTAGCACAGATACGCAGTATTTT